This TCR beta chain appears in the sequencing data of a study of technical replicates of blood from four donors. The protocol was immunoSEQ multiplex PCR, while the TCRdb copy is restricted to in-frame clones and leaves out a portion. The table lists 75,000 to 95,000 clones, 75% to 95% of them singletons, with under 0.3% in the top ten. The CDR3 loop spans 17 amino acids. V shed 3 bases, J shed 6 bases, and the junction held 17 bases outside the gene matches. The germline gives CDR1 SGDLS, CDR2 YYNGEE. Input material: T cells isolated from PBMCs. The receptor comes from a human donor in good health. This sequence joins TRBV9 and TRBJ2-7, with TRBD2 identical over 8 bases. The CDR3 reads CASSADPSRGRSPEQYF. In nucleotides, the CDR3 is TGTGCCAGCAGCGCCGACCCTTCCCGCGGGAGGTCCCCCGAGCAGTACTTC. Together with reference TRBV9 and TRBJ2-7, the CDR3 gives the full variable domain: DSGVTQTPKHLITATGQRVTLRCSPRSGDLSVYWYQQSLDQGLQFLIQYYNGEERAKGNILERFSAQQFPDLHSELNLSSLELGDSALYFCASSADPSRGRSPEQYFGPGTRLTVT.